This T cell receptor (beta chain) derives from a study of OX40 agonist ivuxolimab in advanced cancers. Study as a whole: Prior anti-PD-1, anti-PD-L1 or anti-CTLA-4 therapy did not bar entry, and more than 35% had some.

The repertoire was sequenced with immunoSEQ multiplex PCR; TCRdb's copy has only in-frame clones and lacks some. In the table there are about 29,000 clones, about 93% of which are singletons. CDR1 is LNHDA, CDR2 SQIVND, per germline (reference sequence). The CDR3 extends over 13 amino acids. The V and J ends lost 5 bases and 7 bases respectively, with 12 bases between them. The sequence was collected from an adult with an advanced solid tumor such as melanoma, head and neck, liver or kidney cancer. This chain connects TRBV19 to TRBJ2-1; possibly TRBD1 or TRBD2 for D (5 bases each). The sequencing used CD4+ or CD8+ T cells sorted from blood, collected in a trial of the OX40 agonist ivuxolimab. DNA of the CDR3: TGTGCCAGTAGTTGGCAGGGAGAAAATGAGCAGTTCTTC. Translated: CASSWQGENEQFF.